The TCR beta chain under discussion was sequenced for a study of human T cells and chemical hapten exposure. Looking at the study overall: Recorded diagnoses among the mostly female patients were alopecia areata, totalis or universalis.

TCRdb analysed the RACE reads with MiXCR anew, one entry per CDR3 protein. The repertoire includes 200,000 to 300,000 distinct CDR3 sequences, more than 6.5% of them detected once, and over 2% sits in the top ten. The time point here: pre-sensitization, week 0. The treatment: therapeutic diphenylcyclopropenone sensitization with weekly scalp DPC. This clonotype was seen at least ten times. Looked up from germline, CDR1 is DFQATT and CDR2 is SNEGSKA (reference sequence). J gave up 6 bases and V 5 bases, and 15 bases lay outside the gene matches. The CDR3 totals 15 residues. This rearrangement joins TRBV20-1 to TRBJ2-5; TRBD1 agrees at 7 bases. The clonotype was recovered from a woman in her thirties or forties with alopecia areata. Some clones in this sample may be carry-over from other donors' samples. The sequences come from whole blood, collected in connection with sensitization to the hapten diphenylcyclopropenone (DPC). The CDR3 sequence: CSAELPGQWSKTQYF. The CDR3 coding sequence is TGCAGTGCTGAGCTTCCGGGACAGTGGTCCAAGACCCAGTACTTC.